Given below is one TCR beta chain in context. Its antigen is not identified. The repertoire was sequenced with immunoSEQ multiplex PCR; TCRdb's copy has only in-frame clones and lacks some. The data show 55,000 to 70,000 clones, with approximately 84% seen just once and about 1.9% held by the top ten. This sample is part of a study of OX40 agonist ivuxolimab in advanced cancers. Germline CDR1 is KGHSH and CDR2 is LQKENI. CDR3 size: 13 residues. The V and J ends lost 2 bases and 5 bases respectively, with 10 bases between them. Findings of the study overall: No determination was made of the antigen specificity of the expanded peripheral T cells.

This sequence originates from an adult with an advanced solid tumor such as melanoma, head and neck, liver or kidney cancer. The input for sequencing was CD4+ or CD8+ T cells sorted from blood, taken in a trial of the OX40 agonist ivuxolimab. The chain links TRBV18 to TRBJ2-7; unclear D gene. The CDR3 spells CASSPGAGDEQYF. CDR3 in DNA: TGTGCCAGCTCACCAGGAGCAGGTGACGAGCAGTACTTC. The full variable domain, completed using reference TRBV18 and TRBJ2-7, is NAGVMQNPRHLVRRRGQEARLRCSPMKGHSHVYWYRQLPEEGLKFMVYLQKENIIDESGMPKERFSAEFPKEGPSILRIQQVVRGDSAAYFCASSPGAGDEQYFGPGTRLTVT.